The rows below give T cell receptor beta chains drawn from one sample of a study of blood T cell repertoires in COVID-19. TCRdb's copy holds only in-frame clones and misses some; the assay was immunoSEQ multiplex PCR. The sample holds approximately 240,000 clones; around nine tenths are singletons and the top ten take 1.9%. The sequencing sample was made of PBMCs or T cells enriched from blood (not recorded which). The receptors here all came from a woman under 30 who had recovered from COVID-19. CDR3s include the opening cysteine and the closing phenylalanine or tryptophan. Fields, in order: J gene, clone size, D gene, V gene, CDR3 DNA, CDR3 protein. A D gene is named only where the DNA matches it firmly. Part of the rows lack a size; the others show once, few, many or a class for expanded clones.

TRBJ2-5	-	TRBD1	TRBV7-9	TGTGCCAGCAGCTCACCCTGGGACAGGGGAAACCAAGAGACCCAGTACTTC	CASSSPWDRGNQETQYF
TRBJ2-3	-	TRBD2	TRBV29-1	TGCGGGTGGGAGGGCCTTACAGATACGCAGTATTTT	CGWEGLTDTQYF
TRBJ1-2	once	TRBD1	TRBV5-4	TGTGCCAGCAGCAGCTCCGACAGGGAGGTAGTACATGGCTACACCTTC	CASSSSDREVVHGYTF
TRBJ2-7	-	-	TRBV9	TGTGCCAGCAGCCCACAGGGAGGGAGACCCTACGAGCAGTACTTC	CASSPQGGRPYEQYF
TRBJ1-1	-	TRBD1	TRBV19	TGTGCCAGTAGTATCGGGACAGGGCGCCTGGGGAACACTGAAGCTTTCTTT	CASSIGTGRLGNTEAFF
TRBJ1-2	-	-	TRBV9	TGTGCCAGCAGCATCCGGGAGGATTATGGCTACACCTTC	CASSIREDYGYTF
TRBJ1-1	-	-	TRBV27	TGTGCCAGCAGTTTGAGGAGCGGAAACACTGAAGCTTTCTTT	CASSLRSGNTEAFF
TRBJ1-1	-	-	TRBV6-5	TGTGCCAGCAGTTCCCGGCTCCCGCGGGAAGCTTTCTTT	CASSSRLPREAFF
TRBJ1-1	-	TRBD1	TRBV11-2	TGTGCCAGCAGCTCCCAGGGGGACACTGAAGCTTTCTTT	CASSSQGDTEAFF
TRBJ2-2	-	TRBD1	TRBV11-2	TGTGCCAGCAGCTTAGGGGCCCAGGGGGCGAGTGGGGAGCTGTTTTTT	CASSLGAQGASGELFF
TRBJ2-5	-	TRBD1	TRBV15	TGTGCCACCAGCAGAGATCAGGGGGCTCCGGAGACCCAGTACTTC	CATSRDQGAPETQYF
TRBJ1-4	-	-	TRBV19	TGTGCCAGTAGCCCTGACAGTTATGAAAAACTGTTTTTT	CASSPDSYEKLFF
TRBJ1-1	once	TRBD1	TRBV7-2	TGTGCCAGCAGCCGTGACAGGGTTGAGACTGAAGCTTTCTTT	CASSRDRVETEAFF
TRBJ1-2	-	-	TRBV12-5	TGTGCTAGTGGTATAGGGGATGGACGGGCAGGGCAGGGCTACACCTTC	CASGIGDGRAGQGYTF
TRBJ2-5	-	-	TRBV11-3	TGTGCCAGCAGCCCCGACATTTCCGGGGTCGGGCCTTTGTGGACCCAGTACTTC	CASSPDISGVGPLWTQYF
TRBJ2-7	once	TRBD1	TRBV19	TGTGCCAGTAGTATGGGCCCGGGACAGGGCTACGAGCAGTACTTC	CASSMGPGQGYEQYF
TRBJ1-4	-	-	TRBV6-2/TRBV6-3	TGTGCCAGCAGTCAGGAGGGACTCCGGAATGAAAAACTGTTTTTT	CASSQEGLRNEKLFF
TRBJ1-5	-	-	TRBV6-4	TGTGCCAGCAGGATCATTTTATGTGAGAATAGCAATCAGCCCCAGCATTTT	CASRIILCENSNQPQHF
TRBJ1-5	-	-	TRBV5-5	TGTGCCAGCAGCTTGTTGCCAGGGGCGGATCAGCCCCAGCATTTT	CASSLLPGADQPQHF
TRBJ1-2	few	TRBD1	TRBV12-3/TRBV12-4	TGTGCCAGCAGTTTAATCGCAGGGGGCGGCTACACCTTC	CASSLIAGGGYTF
TRBJ2-1	once	TRBD1	TRBV5-1	TGCGCCAGCAGCGCCGGACAGGGGGGATACAATGAGCAGTTCTTC	CASSAGQGGYNEQFF
TRBJ1-1	-	-	TRBV5-6	TGTGCCAGCAGCCCCCATTACAGGAGGGGGAACACTGAAGCTTTCTTT	CASSPHYRRGNTEAFF
TRBJ2-7	few	TRBD1	TRBV6-6	TGTGCCAGCACTCTACGGACAGGAACCTACGAGCAGTACTTC	CASTLRTGTYEQYF
TRBJ2-1	-	TRBD2	TRBV11-1	TGTGCCAGCAGCTTACAACGGGGGGACTCCTACAATGAGCAGTTCTTC	CASSLQRGDSYNEQFF
TRBJ1-5	-	-	TRBV18	TGTGCCAGCTCTACAGCCAGTTCCAATCAGCCCCAGCATTTT	CASSTASSNQPQHF
TRBJ1-2	-	TRBD1	TRBV7-9	TGTGCCAGCACCCTTGACAGGGCGAGGAGCTACACCTTC	CASTLDRARSYTF
TRBJ2-7	-	TRBD1	TRBV6-6	TGTGCCAGCAGCACAGGGACAGCCCTTTCCTACGAGCAGTACTTC	CASSTGTALSYEQYF
TRBJ1-6	once	TRBD1	TRBV28	TGTGCCAGCAGCATACTTGACAGGGGAGGTAATTCACCCCTCCACTTT	CASSILDRGGNSPLHF
TRBJ1-1	-	TRBD1	TRBV15	TGTGCCACCAGGGACAGGGGGAAAAACACTGAAGCTTTCTTT	CATRDRGKNTEAFF
TRBJ2-7	-	TRBD2	TRBV6-5	TGTGCCAGCAGTTTTACTAGCGGGAGGAAAAACGAGCAGTACTTC	CASSFTSGRKNEQYF
TRBJ1-1	-	TRBD1	TRBV4-2	TGTGCCAGCAGCCAGGACAGGGGCACTGAAGCTTTCTTT	CASSQDRGTEAFF
TRBJ1-3	-	-	TRBV19	TGTGCCAGTAGTATTGCGAGCCAGCGAGGAAACACCATATATTTT	CASSIASQRGNTIYF
TRBJ1-1	-	-	TRBV10-3	TGTGCCATCAGTGAGGAGAGTAGAATTAGGAGTGAAGCTTTCTTT	CAISEESRIRSEAFF
TRBJ2-7	-	-	TRBV9	TGTGCCAGCAGCACCAGGGGTGCCCGGGTGGGCGAGCAGTACTTC	CASSTRGARVGEQYF
TRBJ1-5	-	-	TRBV18	TGTGCCAGCTCTTTGACGGGGGATAGACAGCCCCAGCATTTT	CASSLTGDRQPQHF
TRBJ1-2	-	-	TRBV6-5	TGTGCCAGCAGGAACAGGCCCCCTAACTATGGCTACACCTTC	CASRNRPPNYGYTF
TRBJ1-1	-	-	TRBV11-2	TGTGCCAGCAGCTTAGACAGGCACTCGTCTGCTTTCTTT	CASSLDRHSSAFF
TRBJ2-2	-	TRBD2	TRBV24-1	TGTGCCACCAGTGACCCAGGGACTAGTCGAACCGGGGAGCTGTTTTTT	CATSDPGTSRTGELFF
TRBJ2-7	-	-	TRBV6-5	TGTGCCAGCCGACGAGAGGGAGGGGGGGTCTACGAGCAGTACTTC	CASRREGGGVYEQYF
TRBJ2-1	-	-	TRBV7-9	TGTGCCAGCAGCTTAGCAGGGGCGAATGAGCAGTTCTTC	CASSLAGANEQFF
TRBJ2-1	-	TRBD1	TRBV6-1	TGTGCCAGCAGTGCTAGGACAGGGAGTCATGAGCAGTTCTTC	CASSARTGSHEQFF